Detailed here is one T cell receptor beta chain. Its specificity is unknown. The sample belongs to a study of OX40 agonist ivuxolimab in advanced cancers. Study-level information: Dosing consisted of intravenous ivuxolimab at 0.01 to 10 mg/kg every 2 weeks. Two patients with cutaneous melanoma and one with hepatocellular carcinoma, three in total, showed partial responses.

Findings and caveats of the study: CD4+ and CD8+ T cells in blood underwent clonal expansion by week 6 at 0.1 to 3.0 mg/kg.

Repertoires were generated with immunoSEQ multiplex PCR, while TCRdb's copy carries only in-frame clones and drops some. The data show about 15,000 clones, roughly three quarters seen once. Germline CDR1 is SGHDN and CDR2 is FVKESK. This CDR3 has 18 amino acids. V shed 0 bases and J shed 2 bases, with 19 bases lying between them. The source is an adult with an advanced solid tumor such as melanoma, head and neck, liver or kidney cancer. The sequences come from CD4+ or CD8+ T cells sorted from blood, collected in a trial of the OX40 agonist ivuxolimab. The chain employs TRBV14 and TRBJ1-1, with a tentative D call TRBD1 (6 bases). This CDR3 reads CASSQDPRGQTGNTEAFF. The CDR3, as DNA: TGTGCCAGCAGCCAAGATCCCCGGGGCCAGACAGGCAACACTGAAGCTTTCTTT.